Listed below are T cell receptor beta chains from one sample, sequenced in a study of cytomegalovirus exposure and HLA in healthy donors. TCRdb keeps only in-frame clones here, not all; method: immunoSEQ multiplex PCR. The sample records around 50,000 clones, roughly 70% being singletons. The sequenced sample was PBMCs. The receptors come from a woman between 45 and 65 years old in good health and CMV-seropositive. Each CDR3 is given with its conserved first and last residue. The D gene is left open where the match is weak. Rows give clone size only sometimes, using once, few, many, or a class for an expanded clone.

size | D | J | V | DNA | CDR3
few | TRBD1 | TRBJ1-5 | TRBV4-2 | TGTGCCAGCAGCCAAAGGTCCGGGACAGACCTCAATCAGCCCCAGCATTTT | CASSQRSGTDLNQPQHF
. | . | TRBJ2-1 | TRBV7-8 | TGTGCCAGCAGCCTCCGGACTCCCAATAGAGCATACAATGAGCAGTTCTTC | CASSLRTPNRAYNEQFF
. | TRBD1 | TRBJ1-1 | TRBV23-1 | TGCGCCAGCAGTCCGCATCCGGGACAGGGAATGAACACTGAAGCTTTCTTT | CASSPHPGQGMNTEAFF
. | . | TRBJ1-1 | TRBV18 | TGTGCCAGCACGCGGTCGGGACAGAACACTGAAGCTTTCTTT | CASTRSGQNTEAFF
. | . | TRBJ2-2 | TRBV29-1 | TGCAGCGCGAGGCCTAGCTGGACCGGGGAGCTGTTTTTT | CSARPSWTGELFF
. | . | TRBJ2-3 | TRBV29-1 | TGCAGCGTTGAAGGCTCGACAGGGAGGTGGACAGATACGCAGTATTTT | CSVEGSTGRWTDTQYF
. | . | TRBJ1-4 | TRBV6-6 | TGTGCCAGCAGCCCGCCCGACACCTCAACTAATGAAAAACTGTTTTTT | CASSPPDTSTNEKLFF
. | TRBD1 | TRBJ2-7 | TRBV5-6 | TGTGCCAGCAGCCCTGCTGGACAGGGGGGCGAGCAGTACTTC | CASSPAGQGGEQYF
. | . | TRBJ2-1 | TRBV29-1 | TGCAGCGTTGAACCCCGCAGGGGATATAACAATGAGCAGTTCTTC | CSVEPRRGYNNEQFF
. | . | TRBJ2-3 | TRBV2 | TGTGCCAGTTTGACTAGCACAGATACGCAGTATTTT | CASLTSTDTQYF
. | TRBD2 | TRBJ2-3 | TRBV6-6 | TGTGCCAGCAGTCTCAGCGGGAGCGCAGATACGCAGTATTTT | CASSLSGSADTQYF
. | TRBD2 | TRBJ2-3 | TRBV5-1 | TGCGCCAGCAGGGGACTAGCATATAGCACAGATACGCAGTATTTT | CASRGLAYSTDTQYF
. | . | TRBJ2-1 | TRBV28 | TGTGCCACCGTACCCGGAGGCCCCCACAATGAGCAGTTCTTC | CATVPGGPHNEQFF
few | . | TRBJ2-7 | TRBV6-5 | TGTGCCAGCAGTAGACAGGAAACCTACGAGCAGTACTTC | CASSRQETYEQYF
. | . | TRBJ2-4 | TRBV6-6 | TGTGCCAGCATCCCTGAGGGTCTTTCCAAAAACATTCAGTACTTC | CASIPEGLSKNIQYF
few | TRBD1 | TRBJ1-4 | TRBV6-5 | TGTGCCAGCAGTAGGGGGCCGGGTGAAAAACTGTTTTTT | CASSRGPGEKLFF